A single sample gave rise to the 5 T cell receptor beta chains below, sequenced in a study of blood T cell repertoires in COVID-19. Sequenced by immunoSEQ multiplex PCR; TCRdb stores in-frame clones only, minus some. The data contain roughly 300,000 clones, approximately 89% of them singletons. The sequenced sample was peripheral blood. These TCRs come from a woman aged 50 to 65 who had recovered from COVID-19.

This chain uses TRBV3-1 (or the pseudogene TRBV3-2) with TRBJ1-5; a weak D match, TRBD1 (5 bases). CDR1 is LGHDT, CDR2 YNNKEL, per germline (reference sequence). The CDR3 is 15 residues long. V lost 2 bases and J lost 4, with 12 bases in between. The DNA for the CDR3 is TGTGCCAGCAGCCAAACCCCGGGGGGGAATCAGCCCCAGCATTTT. Amino acids: CASSQTPGGNQPQHF.

The V gene is TRBV4-1, the J gene TRBJ2-7; 7 bases agree with TRBD2. Germline loops: CDR1 MGHRA, CDR2 YSYEKL. The CDR3 is 15 amino acids. V lost 3 bases to trimming and J lost 4 bases; unmatched junction nucleotides: 9. This CDR3 reads CASSQYGGVRYEQYF. The CDR3 DNA reads TGCGCCAGCAGCCAGTATGGGGGGGTTCGTTACGAGCAGTACTTC.

The CDR3 DNA follows: TGTGCCAGCAGTTTAACCGGACTAGGCGTGGACGAGCAGTACTTC. It is translated as CASSLTGLGVDEQYF. V and J are TRBV28 and TRBJ2-7; TRBD2 agrees at 7 bases. With 2 bases clipped from V and 5 bases from J, the junction kept 9 bases outside the gene matches. There are 15 residues in the CDR3. Germline CDR1 is MDHEN and CDR2 is SYDVKM.

The genes are TRBV6-5 and TRBJ1-1, with 7 bases lining up with TRBD1. This CDR3 is 12 amino acids long. Germline V gene sequence: CDR1 MNHEY, CDR2 SVGAGI. The ends lost 6 bases at V and 6 bases at J; junction bases unmatched: 4. CDR3 protein: CASSPQGAEAFF. Here the CDR3 DNA reads TGTGCCAGCAGCCCCCAGGGGGCTGAAGCTTTCTTT.

V is TRBV30 and J is TRBJ1-5; D is ambiguous. The CDR3 is made up of 12 amino acids. The V end lost 2 bases, the J end lost 7 bases, and 9 bases lay between the germline ends. Per the germline V gene, CDR1 is GTSNPN and CDR2 is SVGIG (reference sequence). CDR3 residues: CAWSSLLQPQHF. CDR3 nucleotide sequence: TGTGCCTGGAGTTCTCTTTTGCAGCCCCAGCATTTT.